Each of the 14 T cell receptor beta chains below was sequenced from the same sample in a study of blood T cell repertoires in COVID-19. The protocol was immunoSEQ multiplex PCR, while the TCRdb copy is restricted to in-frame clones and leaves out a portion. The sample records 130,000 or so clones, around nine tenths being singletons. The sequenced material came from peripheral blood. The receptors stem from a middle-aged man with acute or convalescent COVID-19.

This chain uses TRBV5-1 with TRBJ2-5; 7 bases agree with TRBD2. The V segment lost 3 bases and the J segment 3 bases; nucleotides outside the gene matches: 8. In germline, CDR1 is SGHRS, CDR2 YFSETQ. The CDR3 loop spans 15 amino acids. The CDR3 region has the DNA TGCGCCAGCAGCTCCGGACTAGGGATCGAAGAGACCCAGTACTTC. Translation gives CASSSGLGIEETQYF.

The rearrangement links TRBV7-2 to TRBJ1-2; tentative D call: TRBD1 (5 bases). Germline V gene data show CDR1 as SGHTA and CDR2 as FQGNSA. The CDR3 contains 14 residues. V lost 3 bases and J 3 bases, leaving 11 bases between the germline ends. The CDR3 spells CASSLSGQDYGYTF. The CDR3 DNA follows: TGTGCCAGCAGCTTGTCAGGGCAAGACTATGGCTACACCTTC.

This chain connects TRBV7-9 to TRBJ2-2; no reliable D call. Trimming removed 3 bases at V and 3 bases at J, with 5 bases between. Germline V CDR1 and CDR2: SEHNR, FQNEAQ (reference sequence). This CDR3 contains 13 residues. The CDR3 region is CASSFTDTGELFF. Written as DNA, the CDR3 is TGTGCCAGCAGCTTCACAGACACCGGGGAGCTGTTTTTT.

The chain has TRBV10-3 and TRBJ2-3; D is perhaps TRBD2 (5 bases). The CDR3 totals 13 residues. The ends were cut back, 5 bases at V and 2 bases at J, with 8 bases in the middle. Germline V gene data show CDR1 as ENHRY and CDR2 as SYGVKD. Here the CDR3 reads CAISLTTTDTQYF. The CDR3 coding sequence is TGTGCCATCAGTTTGACTACCACAGATACGCAGTATTTT.

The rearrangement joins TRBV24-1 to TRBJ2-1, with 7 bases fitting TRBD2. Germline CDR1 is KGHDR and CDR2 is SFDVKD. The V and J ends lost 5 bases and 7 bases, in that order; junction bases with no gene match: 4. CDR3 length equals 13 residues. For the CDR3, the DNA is TGTGCCACCAGTGGGAGGACTAGTAATGAGCAGTTCTTC. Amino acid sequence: CATSGRTSNEQFF.

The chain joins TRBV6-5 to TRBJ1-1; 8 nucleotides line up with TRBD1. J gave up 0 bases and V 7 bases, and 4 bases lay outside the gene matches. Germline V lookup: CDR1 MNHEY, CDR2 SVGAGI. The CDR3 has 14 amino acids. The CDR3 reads CASKPDRVNTEAFF. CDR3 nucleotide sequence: TGTGCCAGCAAACCGGACAGGGTGAACACTGAAGCTTTCTTT.

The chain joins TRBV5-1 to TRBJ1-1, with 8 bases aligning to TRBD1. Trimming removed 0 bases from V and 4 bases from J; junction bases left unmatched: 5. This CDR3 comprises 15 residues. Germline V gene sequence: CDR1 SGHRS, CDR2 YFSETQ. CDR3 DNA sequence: TGCGCCAGCAGCTTGGAAACAGGGGGAGGCACTGAAGCTTTCTTT. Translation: CASSLETGGGTEAFF. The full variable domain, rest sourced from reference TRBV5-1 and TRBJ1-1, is KAGVTQTPRYLIKTRGQQVTLSCSPISGHRSVSWYQQTPGQGLQFLFEYFSETQRNKGNFPGRFSGRQFSNSRSEMNVSTLELGDSALYLCASSLETGGGTEAFFGQGTRLTVV.

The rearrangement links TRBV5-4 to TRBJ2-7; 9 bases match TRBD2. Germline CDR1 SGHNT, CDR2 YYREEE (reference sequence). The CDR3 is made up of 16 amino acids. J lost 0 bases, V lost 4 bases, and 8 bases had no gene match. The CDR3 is CASSETSGGPSYEQYF. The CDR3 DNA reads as TGTGCCAGCAGCGAGACTAGCGGAGGGCCCTCCTACGAGCAGTACTTC.

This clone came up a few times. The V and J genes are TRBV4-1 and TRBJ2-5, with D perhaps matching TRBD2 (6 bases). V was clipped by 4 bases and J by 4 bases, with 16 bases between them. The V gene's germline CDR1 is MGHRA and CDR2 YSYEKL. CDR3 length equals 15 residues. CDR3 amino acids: CASSRKSEGRETQYF. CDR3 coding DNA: TGCGCCAGCAGCCGTAAGTCGGAGGGCCGAGAGACCCAGTACTTC.

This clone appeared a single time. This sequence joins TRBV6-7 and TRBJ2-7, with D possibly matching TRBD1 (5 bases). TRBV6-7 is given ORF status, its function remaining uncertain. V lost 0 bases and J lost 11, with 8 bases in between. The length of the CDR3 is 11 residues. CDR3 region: CASSYSKGKYF. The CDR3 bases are TGTGCCAGCAGTTACTCGAAGGGGAAGTACTTC.

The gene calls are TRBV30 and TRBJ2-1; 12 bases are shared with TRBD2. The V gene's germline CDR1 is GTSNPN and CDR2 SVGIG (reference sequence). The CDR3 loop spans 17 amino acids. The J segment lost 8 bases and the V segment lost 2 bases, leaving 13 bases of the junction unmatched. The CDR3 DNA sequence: TGTGCCTGGAGTATTGGCCGGACTAGCGGGACTCACGATGAGCAGTTCTTC. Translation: CAWSIGRTSGTHDEQFF.

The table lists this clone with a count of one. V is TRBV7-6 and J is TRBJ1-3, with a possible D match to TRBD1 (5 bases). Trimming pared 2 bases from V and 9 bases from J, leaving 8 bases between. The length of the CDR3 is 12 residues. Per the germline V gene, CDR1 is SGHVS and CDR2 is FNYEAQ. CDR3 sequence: CASSLQGSTIYF. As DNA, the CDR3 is TGTGCCAGCAGCTTACAGGGATCCACCATATATTTT.

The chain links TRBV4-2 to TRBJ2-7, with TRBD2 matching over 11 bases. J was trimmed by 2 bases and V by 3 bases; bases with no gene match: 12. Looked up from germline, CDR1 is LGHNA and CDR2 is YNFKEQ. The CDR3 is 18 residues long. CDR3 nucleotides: TGTGCCAGCAGCCAGGCAATACTAGCGGGAGTTAATACCTACGAGCAGTACTTC. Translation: CASSQAILAGVNTYEQYF.

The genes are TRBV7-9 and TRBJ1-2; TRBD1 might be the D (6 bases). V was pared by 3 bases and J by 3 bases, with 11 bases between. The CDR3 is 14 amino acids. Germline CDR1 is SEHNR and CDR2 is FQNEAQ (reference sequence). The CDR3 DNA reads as TGTGCCAGCAGCTTTCCAGGGGCGGACTATGGCTACACCTTC. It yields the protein CASSFPGADYGYTF.